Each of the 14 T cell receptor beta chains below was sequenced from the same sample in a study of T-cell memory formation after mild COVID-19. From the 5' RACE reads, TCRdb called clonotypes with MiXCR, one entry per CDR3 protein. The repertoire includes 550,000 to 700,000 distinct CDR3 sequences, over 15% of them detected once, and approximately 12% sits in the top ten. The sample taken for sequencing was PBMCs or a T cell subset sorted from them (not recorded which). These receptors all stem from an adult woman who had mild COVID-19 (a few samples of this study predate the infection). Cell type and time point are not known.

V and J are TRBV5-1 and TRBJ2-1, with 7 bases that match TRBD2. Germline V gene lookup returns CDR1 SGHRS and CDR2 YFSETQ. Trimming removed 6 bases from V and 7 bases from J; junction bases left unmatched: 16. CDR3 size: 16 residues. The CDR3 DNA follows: TGCGCCAGCAAAGACGGCAGGCGGGAGATAGGGAATGAGCAGTTCTTC. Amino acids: CASKDGRREIGNEQFF.

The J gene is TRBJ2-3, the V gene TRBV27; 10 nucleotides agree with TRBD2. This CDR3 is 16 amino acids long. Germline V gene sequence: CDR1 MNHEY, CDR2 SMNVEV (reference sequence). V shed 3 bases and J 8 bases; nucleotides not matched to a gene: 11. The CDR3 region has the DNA TGTGCCAGCAGTTTGGTTAGCGGGGGGCCTCCCGGTACGCAGTATTTT. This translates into CASSLVSGGPPGTQYF.

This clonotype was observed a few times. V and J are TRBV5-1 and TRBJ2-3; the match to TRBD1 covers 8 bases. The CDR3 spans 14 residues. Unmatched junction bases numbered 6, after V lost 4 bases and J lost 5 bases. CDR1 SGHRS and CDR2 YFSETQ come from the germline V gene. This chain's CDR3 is CASSLDREGDTQYF. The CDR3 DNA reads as TGCGCCAGCAGCCTGGACAGGGAAGGAGATACGCAGTATTTT.

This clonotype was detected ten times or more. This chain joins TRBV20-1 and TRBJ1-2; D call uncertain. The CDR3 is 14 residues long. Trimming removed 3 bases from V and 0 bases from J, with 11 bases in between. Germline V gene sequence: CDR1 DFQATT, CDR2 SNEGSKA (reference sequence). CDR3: CSASRTLTNYGYTF. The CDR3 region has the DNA TGCAGTGCTAGTAGGACGCTTACTAACTATGGCTACACCTTC.

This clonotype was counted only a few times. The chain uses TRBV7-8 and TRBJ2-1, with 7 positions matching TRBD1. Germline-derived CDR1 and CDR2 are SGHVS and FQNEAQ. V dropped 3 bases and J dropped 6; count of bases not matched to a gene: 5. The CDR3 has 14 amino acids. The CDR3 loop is CASSFGTASNEQFF. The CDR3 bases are TGTGCCAGCAGCTTTGGGACAGCCTCCAATGAGCAGTTCTTC. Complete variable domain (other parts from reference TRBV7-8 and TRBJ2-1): GAGVSQSPRYKVAKRGQDVALRCDPISGHVSLFWYQQALGQGPEFLTYFQNEAQLDKSGLPSDRFFAERPEGSVSTLKIQRTQQEDSAVYLCASSFGTASNEQFFGPGTRLTVL.

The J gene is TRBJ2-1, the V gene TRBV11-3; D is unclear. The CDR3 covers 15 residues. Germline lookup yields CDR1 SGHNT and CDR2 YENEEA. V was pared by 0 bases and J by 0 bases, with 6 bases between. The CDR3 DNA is TGTGCCAGCAGCTTAGAAGGGAACTCCTACAATGAGCAGTTCTTC. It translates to CASSLEGNSYNEQFF.

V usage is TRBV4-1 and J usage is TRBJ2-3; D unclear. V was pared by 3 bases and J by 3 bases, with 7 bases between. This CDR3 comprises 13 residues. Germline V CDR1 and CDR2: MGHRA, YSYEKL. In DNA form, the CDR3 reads TGCGCCAGCAGCCAGATGGGAACAGATACGCAGTATTTT. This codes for CASSQMGTDTQYF.

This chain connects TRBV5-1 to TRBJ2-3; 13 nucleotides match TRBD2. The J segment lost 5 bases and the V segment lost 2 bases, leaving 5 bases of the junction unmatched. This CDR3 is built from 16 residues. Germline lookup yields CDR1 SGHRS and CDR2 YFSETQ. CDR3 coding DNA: TGCGCCAGCAGCTTAGGGGGACTAGCGGGGTTAGATACGCAGTATTTT. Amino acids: CASSLGGLAGLDTQYF.

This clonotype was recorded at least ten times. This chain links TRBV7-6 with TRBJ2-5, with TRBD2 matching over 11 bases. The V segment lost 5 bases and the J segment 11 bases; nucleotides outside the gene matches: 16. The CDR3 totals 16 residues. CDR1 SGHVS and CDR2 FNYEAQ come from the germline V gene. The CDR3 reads CASSARSTSGGEGQYF. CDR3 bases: TGTGCCAGCAGCGCCAGGAGTACTAGCGGGGGTGAAGGGCAGTACTTC.

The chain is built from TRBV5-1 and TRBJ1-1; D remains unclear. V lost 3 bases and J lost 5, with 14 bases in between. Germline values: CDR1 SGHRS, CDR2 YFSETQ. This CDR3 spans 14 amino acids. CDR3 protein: CASSSHGSGTEAFF. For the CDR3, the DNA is TGCGCCAGCAGCTCACATGGATCTGGGACTGAAGCTTTCTTT. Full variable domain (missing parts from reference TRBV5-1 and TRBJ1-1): KAGVTQTPRYLIKTRGQQVTLSCSPISGHRSVSWYQQTPGQGLQFLFEYFSETQRNKGNFPGRFSGRQFSNSRSEMNVSTLELGDSALYLCASSSHGSGTEAFFGQGTRLTVV.

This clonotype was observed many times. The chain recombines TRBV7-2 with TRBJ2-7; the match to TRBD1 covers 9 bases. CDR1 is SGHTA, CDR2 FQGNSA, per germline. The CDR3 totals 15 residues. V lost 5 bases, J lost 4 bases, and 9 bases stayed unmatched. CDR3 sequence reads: CASSPPGQGWYEQYF. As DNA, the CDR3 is TGTGCCAGCAGCCCCCCGGGACAGGGTTGGTACGAGCAGTACTTC. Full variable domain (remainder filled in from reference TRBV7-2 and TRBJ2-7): GAGVSQSPSNKVTEKGKDVELRCDPISGHTALYWYRQSLGQGLEFLIYFQGNSAPDKSGLPSDRFSAERTGGSVSTLTIQRTQQEDSAVYLCASSPPGQGWYEQYFGPGTRLTVT.

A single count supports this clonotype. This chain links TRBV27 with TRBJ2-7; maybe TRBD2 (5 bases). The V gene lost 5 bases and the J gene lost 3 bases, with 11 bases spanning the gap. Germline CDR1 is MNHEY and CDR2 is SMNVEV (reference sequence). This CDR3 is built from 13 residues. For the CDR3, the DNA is TGTGCCAGCAGTATAGCGAGTTTCTACGAGCAGTACTTC. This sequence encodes CASSIASFYEQYF.

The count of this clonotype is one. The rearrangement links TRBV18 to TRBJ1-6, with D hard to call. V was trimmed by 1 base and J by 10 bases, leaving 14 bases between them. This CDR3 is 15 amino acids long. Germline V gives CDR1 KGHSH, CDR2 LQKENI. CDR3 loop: CASSPRAGGGSPLHF. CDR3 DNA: TGTGCCAGCTCACCACGTGCCGGCGGAGGGTCACCCCTCCACTTT.

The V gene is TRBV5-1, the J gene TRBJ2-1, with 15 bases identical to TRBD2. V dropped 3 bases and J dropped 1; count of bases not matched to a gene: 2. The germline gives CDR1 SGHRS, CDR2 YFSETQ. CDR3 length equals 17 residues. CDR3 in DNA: TGCGCCAGCAGCTGGGGACTAGCGGGAGGATCCTACAATGAGCAGTTCTTC. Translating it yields CASSWGLAGGSYNEQFF.